This entry is about one T cell receptor (beta chain). Its specific antigen is unknown. Base qualities are not recorded, but no much larger clone differs from it by a single base. Thawed unstimulated PBMCs were stained for CD3, CD4 and CD8 and FACS-sorted into CD3+CD4+ and CD3+CD8+ populations. Randomization to immunosuppression withdrawal applied to every one of the 8 studied subjects. The Qiagen DNeasy Blood and Tissue Kit was used for isolation of genomic DNA. These data originate in a study of T cell clones after liver transplantation (dated 2019 in TCRdb). Study-level background: The samples were obtained from ITN030ST, a randomized trial that attempted immunosuppression withdrawal within 2 years after liver transplantation. No induction therapy was given to the subjects, and standard immunosuppression was administered until randomization at 12-24 months post-transplant. To count as tolerant, a recipient had to stay completely off immunosuppression for at least one year without liver enzymes climbing beyond twice the upper limit of normal. The studied cohort comprised 8 liver transplant recipients, 3 classified as tolerant and 5 as non-tolerant. As an antigen-independent comparator for donor-reactive sequences, third party-reactive TCRbeta sequences were also identified from pre-transplant MLRs. Donor-reactive T cell clones were identified using TCRbeta sequencing after a pre-transplant mixed lymphocyte reaction and were then followed in post-transplant blood. Three of the eight recipients were HCV-positive; the others were transplanted for non-autoimmune, non-viral indications. Blood samples were collected pre-transplant, pre-randomization before withdrawal, and post-randomization after either full withdrawal or failed withdrawal.

Overall study results and their limits: Once repertoire turnover was taken into account, donor-reactive detection showed a significant reduction for CD4 in 7 of 8 subjects and for CD8 in 8 of 8. In 5 of 8 subjects, circulating donor-reactive CD4 TCRbeta sequences decreased significantly after transplant, regardless of tolerance or HCV status. Low numbers of available donor cells limited the measurable donor-reactive repertoire in two subjects. Donor-reactive sequences declined more than third party-reactive ones, suggesting partial antigen-specific deletion unrelated to withdrawal success. Conclusions were preliminary, limited by small, heterogeneous patient numbers and non-standardized post-transplant time points. Because no allograft tissue specimens were available, donor-reactive T cells may have migrated into the graft instead of being deleted.

High-throughput TCRbeta CDR3 sequencing of frozen genomic DNA was performed by immunoSEQ, with PCR amplification, mapping, bias correction and internal controls included. The original pipeline was this. Only productive rearrangements were retained, and each unique TCRbeta sequence was defined by its CDR3 nucleotide sequence together with its V and J gene. For classification of a sequence as donor-reactive, at least 5-fold expansion in CFSE-low cells relative to unstimulated pre-transplant cells and a frequency of at least 0.01% were required. Minimum frequency thresholds were set for each subject based on the unstimulated sample with the lowest template count, ensuring at least 90% detection power. Jensen-Shannon divergence between the top 1000 TCRbeta sequences post-transplant and pre-transplant was used to measure repertoire turnover. Two-sided Fisher's exact tests were used to test for changes in how often donor-reactive sequences were detected. The table comes from immuneACCESS by way of TCRdb, which keeps in-frame sequences with V and J called. Part of the clones is missing from these tables; in studies checked, under half for an unresolved V gene and the rest for unknown reasons. From that table come the V and J calls and clone size; the DNA was used to work out D and trimming. The sample records around 97,000 clones, around 80% of which are singletons. The top ten clonotypes cover approximately 3% of the sample.

The clonotype comes from a human patient who received a liver transplant. Following a transplant, some T lymphocytes may have been derived from the graft donor. Sequencing used CD4+ T cells from blood, obtained roughly 50 months after liver transplant.

The CDR3 region has the sequence CASSQSGLSQETQYF. The nucleotide sequence reads as follows: TGCGCCAGCAGCCAAAGCGGGCTCAGCCAAGAGACCCAGTACTTC. The chain uses TRBV5-1 and TRBJ2-5; a weak D assignment points to TRBD2 (6 bases agree). The germline V gene yields SGHRS for CDR1 and YFSETQ for CDR2. The CDR3 contains 15 residues, cysteine and phenylalanine counted. Of all the DNA, just the CDR3 is kept, 45 bases in frame from base 1. V is clipped by 4 bases and J by 1 base, and the sequence between their germline boundaries is 14 bases long.